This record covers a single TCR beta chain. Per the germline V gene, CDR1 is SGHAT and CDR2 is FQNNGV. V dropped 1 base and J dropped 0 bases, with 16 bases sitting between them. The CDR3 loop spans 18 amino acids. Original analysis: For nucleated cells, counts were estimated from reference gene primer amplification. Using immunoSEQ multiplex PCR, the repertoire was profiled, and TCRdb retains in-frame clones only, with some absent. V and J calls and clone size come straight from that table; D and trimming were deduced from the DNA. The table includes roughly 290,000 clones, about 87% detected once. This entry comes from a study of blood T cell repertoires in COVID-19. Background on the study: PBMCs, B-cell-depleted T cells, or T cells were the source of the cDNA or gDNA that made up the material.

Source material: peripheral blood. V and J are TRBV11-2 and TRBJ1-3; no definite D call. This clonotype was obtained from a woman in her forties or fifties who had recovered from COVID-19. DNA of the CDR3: TGTGCCAGCAGCTTAGGGGCAGGCGCCAATCCCTCTGGAAACACCATATATTTT. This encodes CASSLGAGANPSGNTIYF.